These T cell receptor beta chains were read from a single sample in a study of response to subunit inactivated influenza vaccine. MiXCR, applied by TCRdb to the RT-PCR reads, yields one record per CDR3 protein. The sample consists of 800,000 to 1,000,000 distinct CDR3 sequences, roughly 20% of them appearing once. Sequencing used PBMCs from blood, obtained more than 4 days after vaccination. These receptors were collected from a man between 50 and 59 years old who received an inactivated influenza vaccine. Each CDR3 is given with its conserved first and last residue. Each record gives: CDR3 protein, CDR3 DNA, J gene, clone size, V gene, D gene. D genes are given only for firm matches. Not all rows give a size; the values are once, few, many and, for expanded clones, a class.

CDR3 protein: CSARGLTSGGSDTQYF; CDR3 DNA: TGCAGTGCTAGAGGCTTGACTAGCGGGGGGTCAGATACGCAGTATTTT; J gene: TRBJ2-3; clone size: .; V gene: TRBV20-1; D gene: TRBD2
CDR3 protein: CSVVELAGEAQYF; CDR3 DNA: TGCAGCGTTGTCGAACTAGCGGGAGAGGCGCAGTATTTT; J gene: TRBJ2-3; clone size: .; V gene: TRBV29-1; D gene: TRBD2
CDR3 protein: CATSDMAGGWNTQYF; CDR3 DNA: TGTGCCACCAGTGATATGGCAGGGGGTTGGAATACGCAGTATTTT; J gene: TRBJ2-3; clone size: few; V gene: TRBV24-1; D gene: TRBD1
CDR3 protein: CASSLAGIASPLHF; CDR3 DNA: TGTGCCAGCAGCTTGGCGGGGATTGCCTCACCCCTCCACTTT; J gene: TRBJ1-6; clone size: few; V gene: TRBV5-6; D gene: .
CDR3 protein: CASSLSFYNEQFF; CDR3 DNA: TGTGCCAGCAGTTTATCCTTCTACAATGAGCAGTTCTTC; J gene: TRBJ2-1; clone size: .; V gene: TRBV27; D gene: .
CDR3 protein: CSASFLAGYNEQFF; CDR3 DNA: TGCAGTGCTAGTTTTCTAGCGGGTTACAATGAGCAGTTCTTC; J gene: TRBJ2-1; clone size: .; V gene: TRBV20-1; D gene: TRBD2
CDR3 protein: CAISVGRQAWETQYF; CDR3 DNA: TGTGCCATCAGTGTCGGCAGGCAAGCCTGGGAGACCCAGTACTTC; J gene: TRBJ2-5; clone size: .; V gene: TRBV10-3; D gene: .
CDR3 protein: CASHETSGRENPDTQYF; CDR3 DNA: TGCGCCAGCCACGAGACTAGCGGGAGAGAGAATCCAGATACGCAGTATTTT; J gene: TRBJ2-3; clone size: .; V gene: TRBV5-1; D gene: TRBD2
CDR3 protein: CCARDIRGDHSNQPQHF; CDR3 DNA: TGCTGTGCTAGAGATATTCGGGGAGATCATAGCAATCAGCCCCAGCATTTT; J gene: TRBJ1-5; clone size: .; V gene: TRBV20-1; D gene: .
CDR3 protein: CASSLQGPNYGYTF; CDR3 DNA: TGTGCCAGCAGCTTGCAGGGTCCCAACTATGGCTACACCTTC; J gene: TRBJ1-2; clone size: .; V gene: TRBV11-2; D gene: .
CDR3 protein: CASSLDRDRGIYEQYF; CDR3 DNA: TGTGCCAGCAGCTTAGACCGGGACAGGGGGATCTACGAGCAGTACTTC; J gene: TRBJ2-7; clone size: .; V gene: TRBV11-2; D gene: TRBD1
CDR3 protein: CASVRRGNYEQYF; CDR3 DNA: TGTGCCAGCGTGCGACGGGGGAACTACGAGCAGTACTTC; J gene: TRBJ2-7; clone size: few; V gene: TRBV2; D gene: .
CDR3 protein: CSVDTPGETQYF; CDR3 DNA: TGCAGCGTTGATACCCCGGGAGAGACCCAGTACTTC; J gene: TRBJ2-5; clone size: few; V gene: TRBV29-1; D gene: .
CDR3 protein: CASSLVGGGSNQPQHF; CDR3 DNA: TGTGCCAGCAGCTTAGTAGGAGGTGGCAGCAATCAGCCCCAGCATTTT; J gene: TRBJ1-5; clone size: .; V gene: TRBV7-2; D gene: .
CDR3 protein: CASTLLAGLNEQFF; CDR3 DNA: TGTGCCAGCACCCTTTTAGCGGGGTTGAATGAGCAGTTCTTC; J gene: TRBJ2-1; clone size: .; V gene: TRBV5-6; D gene: TRBD2
CDR3 protein: CASSNHGNQPQHF; CDR3 DNA: TGTGCCAGCAGTAACCATGGCAATCAGCCCCAGCATTTT; J gene: TRBJ1-5; clone size: .; V gene: TRBV6-2/TRBV6-3; D gene: .
CDR3 protein: CAIKNLVVGLNTEAFF; CDR3 DNA: TGTGCCATCAAGAACCTGGTAGTTGGCTTGAACACTGAAGCTTTCTTT; J gene: TRBJ1-1; clone size: few; V gene: TRBV10-3; D gene: .
CDR3 protein: CASSHRQGETQYF; CDR3 DNA: TGTGCCAGCAGCCACCGACAGGGGGAGACCCAGTACTTC; J gene: TRBJ2-5; clone size: .; V gene: TRBV3-1; D gene: TRBD1
CDR3 protein: CASSLRTHHEQYF; CDR3 DNA: TGTGCCAGCAGCTTAAGAACACACCACGAGCAGTACTTC; J gene: TRBJ2-7; clone size: .; V gene: TRBV7-9; D gene: .
CDR3 protein: CASSPPGMDSSYEQYF; CDR3 DNA: TGTGCCAGCAGCCCCCCCGGTATGGACTCGTCCTACGAGCAGTACTTC; J gene: TRBJ2-7; clone size: .; V gene: TRBV7-9; D gene: .
CDR3 protein: CASTHQGLAGSETQYF; CDR3 DNA: TGTGCCAGCACCCACCAGGGACTAGCGGGATCCGAGACCCAGTACTTC; J gene: TRBJ2-5; clone size: .; V gene: TRBV11-2; D gene: TRBD2
CDR3 protein: CATSSRGRGNIQYF; CDR3 DNA: TGTGCCACCAGCAGCAGGGGAAGGGGAAACATTCAGTACTTC; J gene: TRBJ2-4; clone size: few; V gene: TRBV15; D gene: .
CDR3 protein: CASSTTGTGANVLTF; CDR3 DNA: TGTGCCAGCAGTACTACAGGGACAGGGGCCAACGTCCTGACTTTC; J gene: TRBJ2-6; clone size: few; V gene: TRBV6-2/TRBV6-3; D gene: .
CDR3 protein: CASSQVPSGKGLAKNIQYF; CDR3 DNA: TGTGCCAGCAGCCAAGTCCCTAGCGGGAAGGGGTTAGCCAAAAACATTCAGTACTTC; J gene: TRBJ2-4; clone size: few; V gene: TRBV4-2; D gene: TRBD2
CDR3 protein: CASRGRGSLGTEAFF; CDR3 DNA: TGTGCCAGCAGGGGCAGGGGCTCCTTGGGCACTGAAGCTTTCTTT; J gene: TRBJ1-1; clone size: few; V gene: TRBV12-3/TRBV12-4; D gene: .
CDR3 protein: CASSLNRGPWEQYF; CDR3 DNA: TGTGCCAGCAGCTTAAACAGGGGTCCGTGGGAGCAGTACTTC; J gene: TRBJ2-7; clone size: once; V gene: TRBV7-8; D gene: TRBD1
CDR3 protein: CASSQSPSVQNYEQYF; CDR3 DNA: TGCGCCAGCAGCCAAAGCCCTAGCGTGCAAAACTACGAGCAGTACTTC; J gene: TRBJ2-7; clone size: .; V gene: TRBV5-1; D gene: .
CDR3 protein: CASSGSLISAYPF; CDR3 DNA: TGTGCCAGCAGTGGATCGTTAATAAGCGCCTACCCCTTC; J gene: TRBJ2-7; clone size: .; V gene: TRBV28; D gene: .
CDR3 protein: CASSYRYQTHLEAQYF; CDR3 DNA: TGTGCCAGCAGTTACCGATACCAGACGCATCTGGAGGCCCAGTACTTC; J gene: TRBJ2-5; clone size: few; V gene: TRBV6-5; D gene: .
CDR3 protein: CASSKHRAETQYF; CDR3 DNA: TGTGCCAGCAGCAAACACCGCGCAGAGACCCAGTACTTC; J gene: TRBJ2-5; clone size: .; V gene: TRBV7-2; D gene: .
CDR3 protein: CASSGTGSDTQYF; CDR3 DNA: TGTGCCAGCAGTGGGACAGGATCAGATACGCAGTATTTT; J gene: TRBJ2-3; clone size: once; V gene: TRBV2; D gene: TRBD1
CDR3 protein: CASSFDPDTQYF; CDR3 DNA: TGTGCCAGCAGTTTTGACCCAGATACGCAGTATTTT; J gene: TRBJ2-3; clone size: .; V gene: TRBV12-3/TRBV12-4; D gene: .
CDR3 protein: CASSQDTQSYRAAGELFF; CDR3 DNA: TGTGCCAGCAGCCAAGATACCCAATCTTACAGGGCAGCCGGGGAGCTGTTTTTT; J gene: TRBJ2-2; clone size: few; V gene: TRBV4-2; D gene: .
CDR3 protein: CASSPGEVQPQHF; CDR3 DNA: TGTGCCAGCAGTCCCGGGGAGGTCCAGCCCCAGCATTTT; J gene: TRBJ1-5; clone size: once; V gene: TRBV2; D gene: .
CDR3 protein: CASSIRTTTDTQYF; CDR3 DNA: TGTGCCAGTAGTATAAGGACGACGACAGATACGCAGTATTTT; J gene: TRBJ2-3; clone size: .; V gene: TRBV19; D gene: .
CDR3 protein: CASSYSYRGISPLHF; CDR3 DNA: TGTGCCAGCAGTTACTCATACAGGGGTATCTCACCCCTCCACTTT; J gene: TRBJ1-6; clone size: .; V gene: TRBV6-5; D gene: TRBD1
CDR3 protein: CASSALAGGNNEQFF; CDR3 DNA: TGTGCCAGCAGCGCCCTAGCGGGAGGTAACAATGAGCAGTTCTTC; J gene: TRBJ2-1; clone size: .; V gene: TRBV7-2; D gene: TRBD2
CDR3 protein: CASNPVGGSYEQYF; CDR3 DNA: TGTGCCAGCAACCCGGTCGGGGGCTCCTACGAGCAGTACTTC; J gene: TRBJ2-7; clone size: .; V gene: TRBV6-2/TRBV6-3; D gene: .
CDR3 protein: CSAGEGRPETQYF; CDR3 DNA: TGCAGTGCCGGGGAGGGGCGCCCAGAGACCCAGTACTTC; J gene: TRBJ2-5; clone size: .; V gene: TRBV20-1; D gene: TRBD2
CDR3 protein: CASSLARWTGELFF; CDR3 DNA: TGTGCCAGCAGTTTAGCGAGGTGGACCGGGGAGCTGTTTTTT; J gene: TRBJ2-2; clone size: few; V gene: TRBV12-3/TRBV12-4; D gene: .
CDR3 protein: CSADSGTTFGDEQFF; CDR3 DNA: TGCAGCGCCGACTCAGGGACCACATTCGGCGATGAGCAGTTCTTC; J gene: TRBJ2-1; clone size: few; V gene: TRBV29-1; D gene: .
CDR3 protein: CASSLEGLYLREQYF; CDR3 DNA: TGTGCCAGCAGCTTGGAGGGTTTGTACTTACGGGAGCAGTACTTC; J gene: TRBJ2-7; clone size: .; V gene: TRBV5-4; D gene: .
CDR3 protein: CASSQGRGLYEQYF; CDR3 DNA: TGTGCCAGCAGCCAAGGACGTGGTCTCTACGAGCAGTACTTC; J gene: TRBJ2-7; clone size: .; V gene: TRBV3-1; D gene: .
CDR3 protein: CASKFQRGLGTEAFF; CDR3 DNA: TGTGCCAGCAAATTTCAAAGGGGGTTGGGCACTGAAGCTTTCTTT; J gene: TRBJ1-1; clone size: .; V gene: TRBV6-1; D gene: .
CDR3 protein: CSVHRQGPLNQPQHF; CDR3 DNA: TGCAGTGTGCACCGACAGGGACCCCTCAATCAGCCCCAGCATTTT; J gene: TRBJ1-5; clone size: few; V gene: TRBV20-1; D gene: TRBD1
CDR3 protein: CSVGPLTGTSTDTQYF; CDR3 DNA: TGCAGCGTTGGGCCCCTGACAGGCACTAGCACAGATACGCAGTATTTT; J gene: TRBJ2-3; clone size: few; V gene: TRBV29-1; D gene: .
CDR3 protein: CASSLSPTSGINTGELFF; CDR3 DNA: TGTGCCAGCAGCTTATCCCCTACTAGCGGGATTAACACCGGGGAGCTGTTTTTT; J gene: TRBJ2-2; clone size: .; V gene: TRBV7-6; D gene: TRBD2
CDR3 protein: CSARSGQNSAGELFF; CDR3 DNA: TGCAGTGCTAGATCTGGACAGAATTCCGCCGGGGAGCTGTTTTTT; J gene: TRBJ2-2; clone size: .; V gene: TRBV20-1; D gene: .
CDR3 protein: CATPCEQFF; CDR3 DNA: TGTGCCACCCCGTGTGAGCAGTTCTTC; J gene: TRBJ2-1; clone size: .; V gene: TRBV24-1; D gene: .
CDR3 protein: CASSLEGSATSGMYNEQFF; CDR3 DNA: TGTGCCAGCAGCTTAGAAGGTTCGGCCACTAGCGGAATGTACAATGAGCAGTTCTTC; J gene: TRBJ2-1; clone size: few; V gene: TRBV11-1; D gene: TRBD2
CDR3 protein: CATSRMAGDYEQYF; CDR3 DNA: TGTGCCACCAGCAGAATGGCGGGAGACTACGAGCAGTACTTC; J gene: TRBJ2-7; clone size: .; V gene: TRBV15; D gene: TRBD2
CDR3 protein: CSGIAGRQFF; CDR3 DNA: TGCAGCGGTATAGCGGGACGGCAGTTCTTC; J gene: TRBJ2-1; clone size: .; V gene: TRBV29-1; D gene: TRBD2
CDR3 protein: CASSFPDVTESNQPQHF; CDR3 DNA: TGTGCCAGCAGTTTCCCGGATGTAACGGAGAGCAATCAGCCCCAGCATTTT; J gene: TRBJ1-5; clone size: .; V gene: TRBV27; D gene: .